A selection of T cell receptor beta chains follows, all from one sample in a study of radiotherapy plus CTLA-4 blockade in lung cancer. Clones were read by immunoSEQ multiplex PCR, and TCRdb kept only the in-frame ones, dropping some. The sample includes roughly 66,000 clones, about 83% of them seen just once. The sample consisted of peripheral blood, taken from a patient treated with radiotherapy plus ipilimumab. These receptors were taken from a human donor with non-small cell lung cancer who had a partial response to radiotherapy plus ipilimumab. Both conserved end residues are part of each CDR3. The D gene is left open where the match is weak. Rows give clone size only sometimes, using once, few, many, or a class for an expanded clone.

clone_size: -
j_call: TRBJ1-4
v_call: TRBV5-1
cdr3_length: 15
d_call: -
cdr3_nt: TGCGCCAGCAGCCTGGGACTTTCAACTAATGAAAAACTGTTTTTT
cdr3_aa: CASSLGLSTNEKLFF

clone_size: few
j_call: TRBJ1-5
v_call: TRBV4-1
cdr3_length: 17
d_call: TRBD1
cdr3_nt: TGCGCCAGCAGCCTACAGGGGACACCATTTAGCAATCAGCCCCAGCATTTT
cdr3_aa: CASSLQGTPFSNQPQHF

clone_size: few
j_call: TRBJ2-1
v_call: TRBV4-1
cdr3_length: 16
d_call: TRBD2
cdr3_nt: TGCGCCAGCAGCCAAATCGGACTAGTGGCCTACAATGAGCAGTTCTTC
cdr3_aa: CASSQIGLVAYNEQFF

clone_size: -
j_call: TRBJ2-1
v_call: TRBV9
cdr3_length: 15
d_call: TRBD2
cdr3_nt: TGTGCCAGCAGCGTAGGCCCCGGGGGGATCTATGAGCAGTTCTTC
cdr3_aa: CASSVGPGGIYEQFF

clone_size: once
j_call: TRBJ2-2
v_call: TRBV5-1
cdr3_length: 15
d_call: -
cdr3_nt: TGCGCCAGCAGCTTGGTGGCGGGGAACACCGGGGAGCTGTTTTTT
cdr3_aa: CASSLVAGNTGELFF

clone_size: -
j_call: TRBJ1-3
v_call: TRBV7-9
cdr3_length: 12
d_call: -
cdr3_nt: TGTGCCAGCAGCTTAGCCGGTACCGCCATATATTTT
cdr3_aa: CASSLAGTAIYF

clone_size: -
j_call: TRBJ2-7
v_call: TRBV29-1
cdr3_length: 14
d_call: TRBD2
cdr3_nt: TGCAGCGTTGAAGATCGGACTAGCGATTACGAGCAGTACTTC
cdr3_aa: CSVEDRTSDYEQYF

clone_size: -
j_call: TRBJ2-1
v_call: TRBV5-1
cdr3_length: 15
d_call: TRBD1
cdr3_nt: TGCGCCAGCAGCTCGGGACAGGTCTATTACAATGAGCAGTTCTTC
cdr3_aa: CASSSGQVYYNEQFF

clone_size: few
j_call: TRBJ1-2
v_call: TRBV28
cdr3_length: 15
d_call: TRBD1
cdr3_nt: TGTGCCAGCAGCTCTCCGACAGGGGGCCACTATGGCTACACCTTC
cdr3_aa: CASSSPTGGHYGYTF

clone_size: -
j_call: TRBJ1-5
v_call: TRBV19
cdr3_length: 18
d_call: -
cdr3_nt: TGTGCCAGTAGTATGACAGGAAGGGGGAATAGAGGCAATCAGCCCCAGCATTTT
cdr3_aa: CASSMTGRGNRGNQPQHF

clone_size: -
j_call: TRBJ2-2
v_call: TRBV10-1
cdr3_length: 15
d_call: -
cdr3_nt: TGCGCCAGCAGTGAGGGGCAGCTATACACCGGGGAGCTGTTTTTT
cdr3_aa: CASSEGQLYTGELFF

clone_size: -
j_call: TRBJ1-4
v_call: TRBV5-1
cdr3_length: 14
d_call: TRBD1
cdr3_nt: TGCGCCAGCAGTCTCGACAGGGGGAATGAAAAACTGTTTTTT
cdr3_aa: CASSLDRGNEKLFF

clone_size: -
j_call: TRBJ1-5
v_call: TRBV19
cdr3_length: 15
d_call: TRBD1
cdr3_nt: TGTGCCAGTACCAGGACAGGGGCCAGCAATCAGCCCCAGCATTTT
cdr3_aa: CASTRTGASNQPQHF

clone_size: -
j_call: TRBJ2-1
v_call: TRBV30
cdr3_length: 12
d_call: -
cdr3_nt: TGTGCCTGGAGTGTACAGGATACAGAGCAGTTCTTC
cdr3_aa: CAWSVQDTEQFF

clone_size: -
j_call: TRBJ2-7
v_call: TRBV5-1
cdr3_length: 17
d_call: TRBD2
cdr3_nt: TGCGCCAGCAGCTTGGGGTCTAGCGGGAGGAGCTCCTACGAGCAGTACTTC
cdr3_aa: CASSLGSSGRSSYEQYF

clone_size: few
j_call: TRBJ2-7
v_call: TRBV5-1
cdr3_length: 13
d_call: -
cdr3_nt: TGCGCCAGCAGCTTACAGGGTGACAACGAGCAGTACTTC
cdr3_aa: CASSLQGDNEQYF

clone_size: -
j_call: TRBJ2-3
v_call: TRBV10-3
cdr3_length: 18
d_call: TRBD2
cdr3_nt: TGTGCCATCAGTGAGTCAACTAGCGGGAGCGGGGGCACAGATACGCAGTATTTT
cdr3_aa: CAISESTSGSGGTDTQYF

clone_size: -
j_call: TRBJ2-2
v_call: TRBV5-4
cdr3_length: 18
d_call: -
cdr3_nt: TGTGCCAGCAGCCGGGGACTGCAGGAGGGCCGAGGCACCGGGGAGCTGTTTTTT
cdr3_aa: CASSRGLQEGRGTGELFF

clone_size: -
j_call: TRBJ2-7
v_call: TRBV28
cdr3_length: 15
d_call: -
cdr3_nt: TGTGCCAGCACCAGAGGCGCCAGGGACTCCTACGAGCAGTACTTC
cdr3_aa: CASTRGARDSYEQYF

clone_size: -
j_call: TRBJ2-3
v_call: TRBV5-1
cdr3_length: 13
d_call: TRBD1
cdr3_nt: TGCGCCAGCAGGAGGACAGGGGCAGATACGCAGTATTTT
cdr3_aa: CASRRTGADTQYF